This is a list of T cell receptor beta chains from one sample in a study of cytomegalovirus exposure and HLA in healthy donors. Assay: immunoSEQ multiplex PCR; the TCRdb copy retains only in-frame clones and omits some. In all, the sample yields under 200,000 clones. Material for sequencing was PBMCs. Every receptor here comes from a young man in good health and CMV-seronegative. Both conserved end residues are part of each CDR3. A D gene is named only where the DNA matches it firmly. Rows may omit the clone size; those that give it use once, few, many or a size class.

TRBJ2-7,-,15,TRBD1,TRBV23-1,TGCGCCAGCAGTCAATCACAGGGGACAACCTACGAGCAGTACTTC,CASSQSQGTTYEQYF
TRBJ1-5,-,15,-,TRBV9,TGTGCCAGCAGCGTAGATGGCTCGGCGGGTCAGCCCCAGCATTTT,CASSVDGSAGQPQHF
TRBJ2-7,-,15,-,TRBV19,TGTGCCAGTAGTACAGGGGGGCCGACGCCCTACGAGCAGTACTTC,CASSTGGPTPYEQYF
TRBJ2-1,-,14,-,TRBV11-3,TGTGCCAGTCAAGCGGACAGCTCCTACAATGAGCAGTTCTTC,CASQADSSYNEQFF
TRBJ1-2,-,15,-,TRBV6-4,TGTGCCAGCAGTGAAATGGGGGGAGCTAACTATGGCTACACCTTC,CASSEMGGANYGYTF
TRBJ2-1,-,12,-,TRBV6-4,TGTGCCAGCAGTGAAGGGGGCAATGAGCAGTTCTTC,CASSEGGNEQFF
TRBJ1-1,-,13,-,TRBV6-5,TGTGCCAGCAGCGGGAGAGTGAACACTGAAGCTTTCTTT,CASSGRVNTEAFF
TRBJ2-7,-,15,-,TRBV6-1,TGTGCCAGCAGTGAAGCAGGCGACGGGTCCAGCGAGCAGTACTTC,CASSEAGDGSSEQYF
TRBJ1-1,-,16,TRBD1,TRBV11-3,TGTGCCAGCAGCTCCACGAAGACAGGGGTTCACACTGAAGCTTTCTTT,CASSSTKTGVHTEAFF
TRBJ2-3,-,13,-,TRBV25-1,TGTGCCAGCAGTGAATCGGGCACAGATACGCAGTATTTT,CASSESGTDTQYF
TRBJ2-3,-,13,-,TRBV5-1,TGCGCCAGCAGCTTTAGTAGCGCAGATACGCAGTATTTT,CASSFSSADTQYF
TRBJ2-1,-,15,-,TRBV27,TGTGCCAGCACCCCTCTGGAGGGACTTCACAATGAGCAGTTCTTC,CASTPLEGLHNEQFF
TRBJ2-3,-,18,TRBD2,TRBV18,TGTGCCAGCTCACCCAGCGGGAGTAAGACTTACAGCACAGATACGCAGTATTTT,CASSPSGSKTYSTDTQYF
TRBJ2-4,-,17,-,TRBV19,TGTGCCAGTAGTATAGAAGGAGGGGGCGCAACCAAAAACATTCAGTACTTC,CASSIEGGGATKNIQYF
TRBJ1-5,-,14,TRBD1,TRBV5-1,TGCGCCAGCAGCTCGGGACAGGGGGATCAGCCCCAGCATTTT,CASSSGQGDQPQHF
TRBJ2-7,-,11,-,TRBV6-1,TGTGCCAGCCGGCGGACCTACGAGCAGTACTTC,CASRRTYEQYF
TRBJ1-1,-,13,-,TRBV19,TGTGCCACCAAACCGGACAGCCGACTTGAAGCTTTCTTT,CATKPDSRLEAFF
TRBJ2-7,-,13,-,TRBV11-2,TGTGCCAGCAGCTTAGTTCCAGGGAACGAGCAGTACTTC,CASSLVPGNEQYF
TRBJ1-6,-,16,-,TRBV6-5,TGTGCCAGCAGTTTTGAGGTCGGGACCTATAATTCACCCCTCCACTTT,CASSFEVGTYNSPLHF
TRBJ1-2,-,14,TRBD1,TRBV9,TGTGCCAGCAGCGTAGTCTCGACAGGGGATGGCTACACCTTC,CASSVVSTGDGYTF
TRBJ1-5,-,14,TRBD1,TRBV6-6,TGTGCCAGCAGTTACGACAGGGATGGTCAGCCCCAGCATTTT,CASSYDRDGQPQHF
TRBJ1-5,-,13,-,TRBV25-1,TGTGCCAGCAGTCATAGGGGGAATCAGCCCCAGCATTTT,CASSHRGNQPQHF
TRBJ2-7,-,14,-,TRBV10-3,TGTGCCATCAGTGAGGGCCGGAGCTCCTACGAGCAGTACTTC,CAISEGRSSYEQYF
TRBJ2-2,-,16,-,TRBV7-3,TGTGCCAGCAGCTTAAGGGGGGAAGCGAACACCGGGGAGCTGTTTTTT,CASSLRGEANTGELFF
TRBJ2-3,-,15,TRBD2,TRBV7-9,TGTGCCAGCAGCTTAAGCCTAGCGGGCACAGATACGCAGTATTTT,CASSLSLAGTDTQYF
TRBJ2-4,-,13,-,TRBV6-1,TGTGCCAGCAGTGAAGGGACTATGAACATTCAGTACTTC,CASSEGTMNIQYF
TRBJ1-6,-,16,-,TRBV27,TGTGCCAGCAGTTTGATCGGTGGGGGCATGAATTCACCCCTCCACTTT,CASSLIGGGMNSPLHF
TRBJ2-1,-,18,TRBD2,TRBV28,TGTGCCAGCAGTTCGCCTCTACTAGCGGGAGGGATAAACAATGAGCAGTTCTTC,CASSSPLLAGGINNEQFF
TRBJ2-1,-,13,TRBD1,TRBV10-3,TGTGCCATCAGCTTGACAGGGGACAATGAGCAGTTCTTC,CAISLTGDNEQFF
TRBJ2-2,-,15,TRBD1,TRBV5-1,TGCGCCAGCAGCTCGGGACAGTTGGACACCGGGGAGCTGTTTTTT,CASSSGQLDTGELFF
TRBJ2-2,-,16,TRBD2,TRBV7-6,TGTGCCAGCAGCTCTCTAGCGGGAGGCTGGACCGGGGAGCTGTTTTTT,CASSSLAGGWTGELFF
TRBJ2-1,-,16,TRBD2,TRBV4-1,TGCGCCAGCAGCCAAGGGACTAGCGGGACCTACAATGAGCAGTTCTTC,CASSQGTSGTYNEQFF
TRBJ2-7,-,15,TRBD2,TRBV4-3,TGCGCCAGCAGCTCCGGACTAGCGGAATTCTACGAGCAGTACTTC,CASSSGLAEFYEQYF
TRBJ2-5,-,18,-,TRBV9,TGTGCCAGCAGCGTAGCTACAGGGGGGGCTAGCGGGAAAGAGACCCAGTACTTC,CASSVATGGASGKETQYF
TRBJ1-1,-,11,-,TRBV6-5,TGTGCCAGTTCCCCGAGGCTTGAAGCTTTCTTT,CASSPRLEAFF
TRBJ2-2,-,16,-,TRBV19,TGTGCCAGTAGTAATTCTGTCATACTTCACACCGGGGAGCTGTTTTTT,CASSNSVILHTGELFF
TRBJ2-1,-,15,-,TRBV18,TGTGCCAGCTCACGAGTGGAGGGGTTTGGAAATGAGCAGTTCTTC,CASSRVEGFGNEQFF
TRBJ2-7,-,16,-,TRBV12-1,TGTGCCAGCAGCTCCCATGGAGCGGATTTAAACTACGAGCAGTACTTC,CASSSHGADLNYEQYF
TRBJ1-5,-,14,-,TRBV18,TGTGCCAGCTCACCAGTAGGGGCGCATCAGCCCCAGCATTTT,CASSPVGAHQPQHF
TRBJ1-3,-,15,-,TRBV4-2,TGTGCCAGCAGCCAAGAATCTTCCTCTGGAAACACCATATATTTT,CASSQESSSGNTIYF
TRBJ1-2,-,14,TRBD1,TRBV5-1,TGCGCCAGCAGCTTCGACAGGGCTTGGAATGGCTACACCTTC,CASSFDRAWNGYTF
TRBJ2-7,-,12,-,TRBV27,TGTGCCAGCAGTCCAATCGGGTACGAGCAGTACTTC,CASSPIGYEQYF
TRBJ1-2,-,13,-,TRBV27,TGTGCCAGCAGTCGTGGGGGCCGGTATGGCTACACCTTC,CASSRGGRYGYTF
TRBJ2-1,-,17,TRBD1,TRBV10-3,TGTGCCATCAGTGCTTCAACCGGGACAGGGTCATACAATGAGCAGTTCTTC,CAISASTGTGSYNEQFF
TRBJ2-6,-,17,-,TRBV4-3,TGCGCCAGCAGCCTGACGTGGGCGCGAAGTGGGGCCAACGTCCTGACTTTC,CASSLTWARSGANVLTF
TRBJ2-5,-,14,-,TRBV5-1,TGCGCCAGCAGCGGACGGCGGGCTCGTGAGACCCAGTACTTC,CASSGRRARETQYF
TRBJ2-1,-,13,-,TRBV29-1,TGCAGCTCAGCGGGTGTAGCCTACAATGAGCAGTTCTTC,CSSAGVAYNEQFF
TRBJ2-1,-,15,-,TRBV18,TGTGCCAGCTCTGAGATAGCGAGCTCCTACAATGAGCAGTTCTTC,CASSEIASSYNEQFF
TRBJ1-5,medium-sized,13,-,TRBV2,TGTGCCAGCGGGGGGTATGGCAATCAGCCCCAGCATTTT,CASGGYGNQPQHF
TRBJ2-5,-,15,TRBD2,TRBV5-1,TGCGCCAGCAGCTTCTCGGGAGGGCCCCGGGAGACCCAGTACTTC,CASSFSGGPRETQYF
TRBJ2-7,-,13,TRBD1,TRBV6-1,TGTGCCAGCAATCGGGACAGGGGCTACGAGCAGTACTTC,CASNRDRGYEQYF
TRBJ2-1,-,15,-,TRBV5-1,TGCGCCAGCAGCTTGCCCACGGGAGTTAACAATGAGCAGTTCTTC,CASSLPTGVNNEQFF
TRBJ1-1,-,13,-,TRBV11-2,TGTGCCAGCAGCTTCCCCGGACAGTCTGCGGCTTTCTTT,CASSFPGQSAAFF
TRBJ2-1,-,16,TRBD2,TRBV15,TGTGCCACCAGCCCAGGCAGCGGGAGCTCCTACAATGAGCAGTTCTTC,CATSPGSGSSYNEQFF
TRBJ1-1,-,13,TRBD1,TRBV7-6,TGTGCCAGCAGCTTAGCCAGGGGGACTGAAGCTTTCTTT,CASSLARGTEAFF
TRBJ2-1,-,18,TRBD2,TRBV15,TGTGCCACCAGCCGCGGACTAGCGGGAGGTCTGCTCGGCAATGAGCAGTTCTTC,CATSRGLAGGLLGNEQFF